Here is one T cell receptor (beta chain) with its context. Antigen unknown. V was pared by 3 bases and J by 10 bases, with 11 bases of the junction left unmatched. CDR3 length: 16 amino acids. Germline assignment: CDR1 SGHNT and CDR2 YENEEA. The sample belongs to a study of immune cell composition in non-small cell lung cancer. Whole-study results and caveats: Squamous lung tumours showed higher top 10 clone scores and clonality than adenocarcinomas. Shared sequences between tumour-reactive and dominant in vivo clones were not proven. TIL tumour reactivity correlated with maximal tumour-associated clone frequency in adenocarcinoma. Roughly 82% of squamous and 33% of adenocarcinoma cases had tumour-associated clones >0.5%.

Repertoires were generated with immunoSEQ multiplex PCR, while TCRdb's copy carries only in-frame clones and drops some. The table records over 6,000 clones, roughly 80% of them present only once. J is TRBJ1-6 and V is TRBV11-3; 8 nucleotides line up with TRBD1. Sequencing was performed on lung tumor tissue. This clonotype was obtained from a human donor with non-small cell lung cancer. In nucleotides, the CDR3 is TGTGCCAGCAGCTTGGCCGGGGCAGGGGGCGGCTCACCCCTCCACTTT. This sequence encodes CASSLAGAGGGSPLHF.